The T cell receptor (beta chain) under discussion was sequenced for a study of neurological immune-mediated disorders. There are many counts of this clonotype. TCRdb used MiXCR to reprocess the 5' RACE reads, holding one entry per CDR3 protein. The sample yields around 78,000 distinct CDR3 sequences, under 20% seen once. The study drew its healthy controls from blood bank volunteers in Maryland, USA. CDR1 and CDR2 from the germline V gene are DFQATT and SNEGSKA (reference sequence). The CDR3 has 16 residues. Trimming shortened V by 5 bases and J by 0 bases, and 17 bases separated the two germline ends.

This chain uses TRBV20-1 with TRBJ2-1, with D possibly TRBD2 on 5 matching bases. This sequence originates from a woman aged 40 to 50 in good health. The sample was PBMCs. The CDR3 loop is CSAPTDGESSYNEQFF. Here the CDR3 DNA reads TGCAGTGCTCCCACCGACGGGGAAAGCTCCTACAATGAGCAGTTCTTC.